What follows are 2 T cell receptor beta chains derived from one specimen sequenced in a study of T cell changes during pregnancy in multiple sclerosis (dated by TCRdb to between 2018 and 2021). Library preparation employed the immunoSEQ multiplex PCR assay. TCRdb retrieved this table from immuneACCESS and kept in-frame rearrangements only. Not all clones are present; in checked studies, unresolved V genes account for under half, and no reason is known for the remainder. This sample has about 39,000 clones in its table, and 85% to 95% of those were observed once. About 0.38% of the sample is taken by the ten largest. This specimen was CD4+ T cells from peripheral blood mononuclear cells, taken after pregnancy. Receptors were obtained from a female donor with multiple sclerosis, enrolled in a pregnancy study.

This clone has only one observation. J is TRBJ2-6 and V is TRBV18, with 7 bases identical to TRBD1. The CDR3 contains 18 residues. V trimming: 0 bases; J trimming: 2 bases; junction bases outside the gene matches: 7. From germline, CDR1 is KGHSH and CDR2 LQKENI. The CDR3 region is CASSPPGGGEPGANVLTF. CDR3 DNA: TGTGCCAGCTCACCACCAGGGGGCGGTGAACCTGGGGCCAACGTCCTGACTTTC.

CDR3 nucleotides: TGTGCCAGCAAGGAGCGGGGGGGTCTAGCCAAAAACATTCAGTACTTC. It codes for CASKERGGLAKNIQYF. The rearrangement uses TRBV27 and TRBJ2-4; 10 nucleotides agree with TRBD2. CDR1 and CDR2 from the germline V gene are MNHEY and SMNVEV (reference sequence). Losses at the gene ends were 7 bases for V and 0 bases for J; bases not matched to a gene: 6. The CDR3 spans 16 residues.